This T cell receptor (beta chain) is from a study of T cell responses to AZD1222 COVID-19 vaccine. Germline V gene sequence: CDR1 LNHDA, CDR2 SQIVND (reference sequence). Between the trimmed V and J ends, which lost 1 base and 3 bases, there was a span of 18 bases. The CDR3 totals 17 residues. TCRdb's copy holds only in-frame clones and misses some; the assay was immunoSEQ multiplex PCR. The table includes approximately 260,000 clones, just over 90% detected once. The chain combines TRBV19 with TRBJ1-2; maybe TRBD1 (6 bases). This sequence originates from an adult in good health. The specimen was peripheral blood, collected on day 0 of AZD1222 vaccination. The CDR3 is CASSIVVGQINYYGYTF. Here the CDR3 DNA reads TGTGCCAGTAGTATAGTAGTTGGACAGATCAATTACTATGGCTACACCTTC. Complete variable domain (other parts from reference TRBV19 and TRBJ1-2): DGGITQSPKYLFRKEGQNVTLSCEQNLNHDAMYWYRQDPGQGLRLIYYSQIVNDFQKGDIAEGYSVSREKKESFPLTVTSAQKNPTAFYLCASSIVVGQINYYGYTFGSGTRLTVV.